This TCR beta chain appears in the sequencing data of a study of blood T cell repertoires in COVID-19. Study summary: From the United States, Italy and Spain came samples of acute and convalescent COVID-19. T cells, B-cell-depleted T cells, or PBMCs supplied cDNA or gDNA.

Source study methods: Scientists estimated how many nucleated cells there were by amplifying reference gene primers. Produced via immunoSEQ multiplex PCR; TCRdb's table is partial and in-frame only. The DNA gave D and trimming, while V, J and clone size come from that table. There are approximately 290,000 clones in the sample; approximately 90% occur only once, and around 13% lies in the top ten. Germline-derived CDR1 and CDR2 are SNHLY and FYNNEI. With 8 bases clipped from V and 2 bases from J, the junction kept 13 bases outside the gene matches. This CDR3 has 16 amino acids. The TCR sequence derives from a woman aged 55-75 years with acute or convalescent COVID-19. The sequencing sample was made of peripheral blood. The chain carries TRBV2 and TRBJ2-7; 9 bases line up with TRBD1. CDR3 amino acids: CASHPGQGSIPYEQYF. The DNA for the CDR3 is TGTGCCAGCCACCCGGGACAGGGATCGATCCCCTACGAGCAGTACTTC.